Each of the 32 T cell receptor beta chains below was sequenced from the same sample in a study of CD8+ T cells in alopecia areata. Reverse transcription of extracted RNA yielded cDNA, which provided the sequencing template. Profiling relied on immunoSEQ multiplex PCR, and the TCRdb table lists in-frame clones only, not all of them. The sample holds around 100,000 clones, approximately 52% seen once. Material: CD4+ T cells sorted from blood. The receptors stem from a human donor in good health.

This clone was seen only a few times. V gene TRBV15 combines with J gene TRBJ2-2; 8 nucleotides match TRBD1. The ends lost 1 base at V and 4 bases at J; junction bases unmatched: 8. In germline, CDR1 is LNHNV, CDR2 YYDKDF (reference sequence). CDR3 size: 17 residues. In DNA, the CDR3 is TGTGCCACCAGCAGAGGGCGGGACAGGAGTTCCACCGGGGAGCTGTTTTTT. Protein product: CATSRGRDRSSTGELFF.

This clone was observed a handful of times. The chain combines TRBV7-9 with TRBJ2-1; 10 positions agree with TRBD2. The CDR3 covers 17 residues. The trim removed 5 bases at V and 5 bases at J, leaving 12 bases unmatched. CDR1 is SEHNR, CDR2 FQNEAQ, per germline (reference sequence). CDR3 residues: CASSRGGLAGAHNEQFF. The CDR3 DNA reads TGTGCCAGCAGCCGTGGAGGTCTAGCGGGGGCCCACAATGAGCAGTTCTTC.

This clone appeared many times. This chain joins TRBV7-2 and TRBJ2-7; D is ambiguous. The CDR3 is made up of 13 amino acids. CDR1 is SGHTA, CDR2 FQGNSA, per germline. Trimming cost V 3 bases and J 2 bases, with 8 bases left between them. CDR3 coding DNA: TGTGCCAGCAGCTTGGGCAGTCCCTACGAGCAGTACTTC. The encoded protein is CASSLGSPYEQYF.

The chain combines TRBV7-3 with TRBJ2-7, with D possibly called TRBD1 or TRBD2 (5 bases each). Germline V gene lookup returns CDR1 SGHTA and CDR2 FQGTGA. The CDR3 runs 16 residues. V was cut by 2 bases and J by 2 bases, with 16 bases left in between. CDR3 residues: CASSLAVGTEPYEQYF. DNA of the CDR3: TGTGCCAGCAGCTTAGCGGTCGGGACGGAGCCCTACGAGCAGTACTTC. The whole variable domain, filled in from reference TRBV7-3 and TRBJ2-7, reads GAGVSQTPSNKVTEKGKYVELRCDPISGHTALYWYRQSLGQGPEFLIYFQGTGAADDSGLPNDRFFAVRPEGSVSTLKIQRTERGDSAVYLCASSLAVGTEPYEQYFGPGTRLTVT.

V and J are TRBV20-1 and TRBJ1-2, with D perhaps matching TRBD1 (5 bases). V was clipped by 1 base and J by 13 bases, with 13 bases between them. This CDR3 has 11 residues. Germline CDR1 and CDR2: DFQATT and SNEGSKA (reference sequence). CDR3 coding DNA: TGCAGTGCTAGAGGACAGATTGGTACCACCTTC. Amino acids: CSARGQIGTTF.

The V gene is TRBV4-3, the J gene TRBJ1-1, with D possibly matching TRBD1 (5 bases). Trimming removed 0 bases from V and 10 bases from J, with 12 bases in between. Germline V gives CDR1 LGHNA, CDR2 YSLEER. The CDR3 covers 13 residues. As DNA, the CDR3 is TGCGCCAGCAGCCAAGATGTGGGGGGAGTAGCTTTCTTT. Protein: CASSQDVGGVAFF.

The chain employs TRBV5-1 and TRBJ2-5; 7 bases are shared with TRBD2. J lost 4 bases, V lost 8 bases, and 5 bases had no gene match. This CDR3 contains 12 residues. Germline loops: CDR1 SGHRS, CDR2 YFSETQ. The CDR3 nucleotides are TGCGCCAGGAAGCGGGGAGGAGAGACCCAGTACTTC. Translated: CARKRGGETQYF.

This clone was seen a handful of times. This chain links TRBV11-2 with TRBJ2-7; TRBD2 aligns across 8 bases. This CDR3 comprises 14 residues. Germline V gene sequence: CDR1 SGHAT, CDR2 FQNNGV. With V trimmed by 1 base and J by 6 bases, 5 bases remained unmatched. The CDR3 sequence is CASSLGGGPSEQYF. Here the CDR3 DNA reads TGTGCCAGCAGCTTAGGCGGGGGGCCCTCCGAGCAGTACTTC.

The gene calls are TRBV30 and TRBJ1-1; D is undetermined. CDR3 length: 13 residues. Germline V CDR1 and CDR2: GTSNPN, SVGIG (reference sequence). Trimming removed 0 bases at V and 9 bases at J, with 14 bases between. The DNA of the CDR3 is TGTGCCTGGAGTGTACTCGGAGGCCAGCAAGCTTTCTTT. Residues: CAWSVLGGQQAFF.

CDR3 residues: CASRELNQPQHF. In nucleotides, the CDR3 is TGTGCCAGCCGGGAACTCAATCAGCCCCAGCATTTT. The chain is built from TRBV28 and TRBJ1-5; no reliable D call. The CDR3 loop spans 12 amino acids. V was shortened by 8 bases and J by 3 bases, with 8 bases between the two germline ends. Germline V lookup: CDR1 MDHEN, CDR2 SYDVKM.

The chain combines TRBV4-2 with TRBJ1-1; the match to TRBD1 covers 8 bases. The CDR3 covers 15 residues. CDR1 and CDR2 from the germline V gene are LGHNA and YNFKEQ. The V segment lost 4 bases and the J segment 1 base; nucleotides outside the gene matches: 5. The CDR3 region has the DNA TGTGCCAGCAGCCGTTCCGGGACAGGGAACACTGAAGCTTTCTTT. Residues: CASSRSGTGNTEAFF.

The chain has TRBV19 and TRBJ1-1, with D possibly matching TRBD1 (5 bases). The CDR3 contains 13 residues. Germline values: CDR1 LNHDA, CDR2 SQIVND (reference sequence). The V end was cut by 6 bases, the J end by 4 bases, with 12 bases between. The CDR3 sequence is CASSTTRGTEAFF. CDR3 DNA sequence: TGTGCCAGTAGCACAACAAGGGGCACTGAAGCTTTCTTT.

The genes are TRBV28 and TRBJ1-2; no firm D call. Per germline, CDR1 MDHEN and CDR2 SYDVKM. The CDR3 sequence is 13 residues long. Trimming cost V 3 bases and J 4 bases, with 9 bases left between them. CDR3 sequence: CASSLRRSYGYTF. CDR3 nucleotide sequence: TGTGCCAGCAGTTTGAGAAGGTCCTATGGCTACACCTTC.

This chain links TRBV6-1 with TRBJ2-7; perhaps TRBD1 as D (5 bases). The germline V and J ends were trimmed by 1 base and 5 bases, with 9 bases remaining between them. The CDR3 has 13 amino acids. Germline V lookup: CDR1 MNHNS, CDR2 SASEGT. The DNA of the CDR3 is TGTGCCAGCAGTGAAGGAAGGGGAAACGAGCAGTACTTC. It translates to CASSEGRGNEQYF.

The rearrangement links TRBV7-6 to TRBJ1-2; D ambiguous. Trimming took 5 bases from V and 4 from J, leaving 17 bases between them. Germline V gene lookup returns CDR1 SGHVS and CDR2 FNYEAQ. This CDR3 has 15 amino acids. CDR3 in DNA: TGTGCCAGCAGCCCCAGCGGGGTTCTAGGCTATGGCTACACCTTC. Translation gives CASSPSGVLGYGYTF.

This clone was seen more than once but under ten times. This rearrangement joins TRBV2 to TRBJ2-7; 7 bases line up with TRBD2. The CDR3 is made up of 15 amino acids. Unmatched junction bases numbered 11, after V lost 6 bases and J lost 3 bases. The germline V gene encodes CDR1 SNHLY and CDR2 FYNNEI. The CDR3 DNA is TGTGCCAGCAGAAAAGGGGAGGGCACGATCTACGAGCAGTACTTC. Encoded protein: CASRKGEGTIYEQYF.

The rearrangement joins TRBV19 to TRBJ2-4, with D possibly being TRBD1 or TRBD2 (6 bases each). The germline gives CDR1 LNHDA, CDR2 SQIVND (reference sequence). The CDR3 contains 17 residues. V shed 6 bases and J shed 0 bases, with 18 bases lying between them. Written as DNA, the CDR3 is TGTGCCAGTAGGAGGAGAGGGGGGACCCTAGCCAAAAACATTCAGTACTTC. Translating gives CASRRRGGTLAKNIQYF.

The J gene is TRBJ2-7, the V gene TRBV11-2, with D perhaps matching TRBD1 or TRBD2 (5 bases each). Looked up from germline, CDR1 is SGHAT and CDR2 is FQNNGV. The V gene lost 0 bases and the J gene lost 3 bases, with 12 bases spanning the gap. The CDR3 spans 15 residues. CDR3 sequence: CASSLDLGRNYEQYF. The CDR3 bases are TGTGCCAGCAGCTTAGATTTGGGACGGAACTACGAGCAGTACTTC.

The chain combines TRBV2 with TRBJ2-1, with 9 bases lining up with TRBD1. Germline V lookup: CDR1 SNHLY, CDR2 FYNNEI. The CDR3 runs 15 residues. Losses at the gene ends were 5 bases for V and 5 bases for J; bases not matched to a gene: 7. CDR3 amino acids: CASSKQGAGDNEQFF. The CDR3 DNA is TGTGCCAGCAGTAAACAGGGGGCGGGGGACAATGAGCAGTTCTTC.

The CDR3 loop reads CASTYLSGSTEAFF. The CDR3 nucleotides are TGTGCCAGCACCTATTTGTCTGGTTCGACTGAAGCTTTCTTT. The chain links TRBV2 to TRBJ1-1; D remains ambiguous. CDR3 length: 14 amino acids. Trimming took 7 bases from V and 5 from J, leaving 17 bases between them. Germline CDR1 reads SNHLY; CDR2 reads FYNNEI.

The V gene is TRBV29-1, the J gene TRBJ2-7, with TRBD1 matching 9 bases. The CDR3 is 14 residues long. Germline values: CDR1 SQVTM, CDR2 ANQGSEA. Trimming took 5 bases from V and 7 from J; bases not matched to a gene: 12. The CDR3: CSVTRGTGPREQYF. DNA of the CDR3: TGCAGCGTTACCCGAGGGACAGGGCCTCGAGAGCAGTACTTC.

The chain is built from TRBV12-5 and TRBJ1-1; D ambiguous. CDR3 length: 12 residues. The ends were cut back, 7 bases at V and 4 bases at J, with 10 bases in the middle. The germline V gene has CDR1 LGHNT and CDR2 FRNRAP. CDR3 sequence: CASALGSTEAFF. CDR3 sequence (DNA): TGTGCTAGTGCCTTGGGGAGCACTGAAGCTTTCTTT.

The chain is built from TRBV5-5 and TRBJ1-2; the D is unclear. This CDR3 comprises 14 residues. CDR1 and CDR2 (germline): SGHKS, YYEKEE (reference sequence). V lost 1 base and J lost 8, with 15 bases in between. CDR3 nucleotides: TGTGCCAGCAGCTTGACGGGTCGGGAACAGGGCTACACCTTC. It yields the protein CASSLTGREQGYTF. Complete variable domain (other parts from reference TRBV5-5 and TRBJ1-2): DAGVTQSPTHLIKTRGQQVTLRCSPISGHKSVSWYQQVLGQGPQFIFQYYEKEERGRGNFPDRFSARQFPNYSSELNVNALLLGDSALYLCASSLTGREQGYTFGSGTRLTVV.

The rearrangement joins TRBV29-1 to TRBJ2-7; TRBD2 matches 7 bases. Germline lookup yields CDR1 SQVTM and CDR2 ANQGSEA. V gave up 4 bases and J gave up 2 bases; unmatched junction bases: 5. This CDR3 has 13 residues. The CDR3 bases are TGCAGCGTTGGGCGGGGGAACCCCTACGAGCAGTACTTC. Translated: CSVGRGNPYEQYF.

The CDR3 sequence is CASSQGFQRETQYF. In DNA form, the CDR3 reads TGTGCCAGCAGCCAAGGTTTCCAGCGGGAGACCCAGTACTTC. The chain recombines TRBV11-2 with TRBJ2-5, with D tentatively TRBD2 (5 bases). With 5 bases removed from V and 5 bases from J, the gap between germline ends came to 15 bases. Germline CDR1 is SGHAT and CDR2 is FQNNGV. This CDR3 spans 14 amino acids.

The CDR3 is CASLEGQLYSNQPQHF. For the CDR3, the DNA is TGTGCCAGCCTGGAGGGACAGCTTTATAGCAATCAGCCCCAGCATTTT. The J gene is TRBJ1-5, the V gene TRBV28, with TRBD1 identical over 7 bases. This CDR3 comprises 16 residues. Germline V gives CDR1 MDHEN, CDR2 SYDVKM. The junction had 10 bases not matched to a gene; V was cut back by 8 bases and J by 0 bases. Full variable domain (rest looked up from reference TRBV28 and TRBJ1-5): DVKVTQSSRYLVKRTGEKVFLECVQDMDHENMFWYRQDPGLGLRLIYFSYDVKMKEKGDIPEGYSVSREKKERFSLILESASTNQTSMYLCASLEGQLYSNQPQHFGDGTRLSIL.

The V call is TRBV6-1, the J call TRBJ1-1; D possibly corresponds to TRBD1 (5 bases). Trimming cost V 4 bases and J 1 base, with 13 bases left between them. CDR1 is MNHNS, CDR2 SASEGT, per germline. There are 15 residues in the CDR3. The DNA for the CDR3 is TGTGCCAGCAGTGCCCGACAGCTTTCGAACACTGAAGCTTTCTTT. Protein: CASSARQLSNTEAFF.

The chain links TRBV15 to TRBJ2-5; 11 bases agree with TRBD1. Germline CDR1 LNHNV, CDR2 YYDKDF (reference sequence). The CDR3 is 15 residues long. Trimming removed 6 bases from V and 2 bases from J; junction bases left unmatched: 5. The CDR3 sequence is CATSWDRGDQETQYF. The CDR3 DNA sequence: TGTGCCACCAGTTGGGACAGGGGGGATCAAGAGACCCAGTACTTC.

This clone showed up just a few times. The rearrangement uses TRBV23-1 and TRBJ2-7; 8 bases are shared with TRBD1. TRBV23-1 is placed among ORFs of uncertain function. With V trimmed by 2 bases and J by 3 bases, 15 bases remained unmatched. The CDR3 consists of 18 residues. DNA of the CDR3: TGCGCCAGCAGTCAAAAGGGGGACAGGCCGTCGACGTTCTACGAGCAGTACTTC. Translating it yields CASSQKGDRPSTFYEQYF.

The CDR3, as DNA: TGCGCCAGCAGCTTGGACCCCACTTATAACTATGGCTACACCTTC. This encodes CASSLDPTYNYGYTF. The chain is built from TRBV5-1 and TRBJ1-2; D remains ambiguous. Trimming stripped 0 bases from V and 1 base from J, with 10 bases between. CDR3 length equals 15 residues. CDR1 is SGHRS and CDR2 is YFSETQ in the germline V gene.

The chain uses TRBV7-2 and TRBJ2-7, with D possibly being TRBD1 (5 bases). Germline CDR1 and CDR2: SGHTA and FQGNSA. The V gene lost 3 bases and the J gene lost 3 bases, with 12 bases spanning the gap. The CDR3 is made up of 14 amino acids. CDR3: CASSFQSGHYEQYF. CDR3 DNA: TGTGCCAGCAGCTTTCAATCCGGACACTACGAGCAGTACTTC.

Note on this clone: Other DNA sequences in the sample encode the same CDR3. The chain is built from TRBV18 and TRBJ2-7, with a weak D call TRBD2 (5 bases). The germline V and J ends were trimmed by 5 bases and 0 bases, with 5 bases remaining between them. CDR3 size: 12 residues. The germline V gene has CDR1 KGHSH and CDR2 LQKENI. The CDR3 DNA sequence: TGTGCCAGCTCAGGGAGCTCCTACGAGCAGTACTTC. Encoded protein: CASSGSSYEQYF.